The sequence of this T cell receptor (beta chain) was determined in a study of blood T cell repertoires in COVID-19. This clone has ten or more counts. Trimming shortened V by 0 bases and J by 3 bases, and 13 bases separated the two germline ends. This CDR3 has 15 amino acids. The V gene's germline CDR1 is SGHRS and CDR2 YFSETQ. The data were produced by immunoSEQ multiplex PCR, yet TCRdb's version contains in-frame clones alone and is incomplete. The table lists roughly 170,000 clones, approximately 77% of them singletons. Sequences were obtained from PBMCs or T cells enriched from blood (not recorded which). The V call is TRBV5-1, the J call TRBJ2-7; tentative D call: TRBD1 (5 bases). The TCR comes from a man in his fifties or sixties who had recovered from COVID-19. CDR3 in amino acids: CASSLVVGANYEQYF. In DNA, the CDR3 is TGCGCCAGCAGCTTGGTAGTAGGGGCGAACTACGAGCAGTACTTC. The full variable domain, its missing parts supplied by reference TRBV5-1 and TRBJ2-7, is KAGVTQTPRYLIKTRGQQVTLSCSPISGHRSVSWYQQTPGQGLQFLFEYFSETQRNKGNFPGRFSGRQFSNSRSEMNVSTLELGDSALYLCASSLVVGANYEQYFGPGTRLTVT.